These 15 T cell receptor beta chains came from one sample sequenced in a study of identical twins. MiXCR was run by TCRdb on the 5' RACE reads, yielding one entry per CDR3 protein. The table has under 300,000 distinct CDR3 sequences, about an eighth seen once. These data also featured in a second study, about yellow fever vaccine responses in identical twins.

The sample comprised memory (CD45RO+) T cells sorted from blood. Receptors were obtained from a young woman in good health.

The chain combines TRBV4-1 with TRBJ2-3; the D call may be TRBD1 or TRBD2 (5 bases each). V was pared by 1 base and J by 10 bases, with 12 bases between. CDR1 is MGHRA and CDR2 is YSYEKL in the germline V gene. This CDR3 comprises 13 residues. The CDR3 is CASSQVLGAPQYF. For the CDR3, the DNA is TGCGCCAGCAGCCAAGTCCTCGGGGCCCCGCAGTATTTT.

This clonotype was recorded at least ten times. V gene TRBV5-1 combines with J gene TRBJ2-2; 10 nucleotides agree with TRBD1. This CDR3 spans 16 amino acids. Per germline, CDR1 SGHRS and CDR2 YFSETQ. V gave up 3 bases and J gave up 1 base; unmatched junction bases: 3. The CDR3 reads CASSWDRGGNTGELFF. CDR3 in DNA: TGCGCCAGCAGCTGGGACAGGGGCGGGAACACCGGGGAGCTGTTTTTT.

This clonotype has only a few counts. J is TRBJ2-2 and V is TRBV12-3 or TRBV12-4; the D gene is possibly TRBD2 (6 bases). This CDR3 has 15 amino acids. V was clipped by 6 bases and J by 2 bases, with 13 bases between them. In DNA, the CDR3 is TGTGCCAGCAGCCCCGGCGGGGTTAACACCGGGGAGCTGTTTTTT. Amino acids: CASSPGGVNTGELFF.

J is TRBJ1-2 and V is TRBV20-1; 9 bases agree with TRBD1. Per the germline V gene, CDR1 is DFQATT and CDR2 is SNEGSKA (reference sequence). The trim removed 6 bases at V and 7 bases at J, leaving 9 bases unmatched. The CDR3 sequence is 13 residues long. For the CDR3, the DNA is TGCAGTGCGACTTCGACAGGGGGTCTTGGCTACACCTTC. Residues: CSATSTGGLGYTF.

This clonotype came up a few times. The gene calls are TRBV7-9 and TRBJ2-7; D not certain. CDR1 is SEHNR and CDR2 is FQNEAQ in the germline V gene (reference sequence). This CDR3 contains 11 residues. The V end was cut by 3 bases, the J end by 6 bases, with 6 bases between. CDR3: CASSFKGEQYF. The CDR3 DNA reads as TGTGCCAGCAGCTTTAAAGGCGAGCAGTACTTC.

V gene TRBV5-1 combines with J gene TRBJ2-1; D unresolved. V dropped 2 bases and J dropped 4 bases, with 7 bases sitting between them. Per the germline V gene, CDR1 is SGHRS and CDR2 is YFSETQ. CDR3 length: 13 residues. The DNA of the CDR3 is TGCGCCAGCAGCTTAAGAGCATACAATGAGCAGTTCTTC. Translating gives CASSLRAYNEQFF.

In its sample, this clonotype was seen many times. This chain connects TRBV7-6 to TRBJ2-7; 8 nucleotides match TRBD1. Trimming removed 4 bases from V and 6 bases from J; junction bases left unmatched: 8. CDR1 is SGHVS and CDR2 is FNYEAQ in the germline V gene. This CDR3 spans 14 amino acids. In DNA, the CDR3 is TGTGCCAGCAGCTCCACGCAGGGGGCGGGCGAGCAGTACTTC. Translating it yields CASSSTQGAGEQYF.

This clonotype was observed a few times. The chain combines TRBV28 with TRBJ2-5; TRBD2 matches at 11 bases. The germline V gene encodes CDR1 MDHEN and CDR2 SYDVKM. The V and J ends lost 3 bases and 6 bases, in that order; junction bases with no gene match: 9. This CDR3 is built from 16 residues. The CDR3 DNA follows: TGTGCCAGCAGTTTCCCTCTAGCGGGGGGTTGGAAGACCCAGTACTTC. Protein product: CASSFPLAGGWKTQYF.

The chain has TRBV7-2 and TRBJ2-1, with D maybe TRBD1 (5 bases). V lost 5 bases to trimming and J lost 4 bases, with 21 bases between them. CDR3 length: 17 residues. Per the germline V gene, CDR1 is SGHTA and CDR2 is FQGNSA. The CDR3 DNA follows: TGTGCCAGCAGCAAAACAGGAGTGTGGGGATCTTACAATGAGCAGTTCTTC. Its translation: CASSKTGVWGSYNEQFF. The full variable domain, its missing parts supplied by reference TRBV7-2 and TRBJ2-1, is GAGVSQSPSNKVTEKGKDVELRCDPISGHTALYWYRQSLGQGLEFLIYFQGNSAPDKSGLPSDRFSAERTGGSVSTLTIQRTQQEDSAVYLCASSKTGVWGSYNEQFFGPGTRLTVL.

The chain uses TRBV28 and TRBJ2-2, with 8 bases matching TRBD2. CDR1 is MDHEN, CDR2 SYDVKM, per germline. The CDR3 runs to 14 residues. The junction had 9 bases not matched to a gene; V was cut back by 5 bases and J by 10 bases. The CDR3 DNA is TGTGCCAGCAGTGACCCGGGAGGGAGGGTGGAGCTGTTTTTT. Translation gives CASSDPGGRVELFF.

V is TRBV6-1 and J is TRBJ2-4; tentatively, D is TRBD1 or TRBD2 (5 bases each). Germline lookup yields CDR1 MNHNS and CDR2 SASEGT. Trimming shortened V by 5 bases and J by 0 bases, and 14 bases separated the two germline ends. The CDR3 totals 16 residues. DNA of the CDR3: TGTGCCAGCAGTCCCCCCCGGGACCTAGCCAAAAACATTCAGTACTTC. Protein: CASSPPRDLAKNIQYF.

V gene TRBV6-1 combines with J gene TRBJ2-1; D not resolved. Trimming cost V 5 bases and J 0 bases, with 8 bases left between them. Germline V gene lookup returns CDR1 MNHNS and CDR2 SASEGT. The CDR3 is 14 residues long. Here the CDR3 reads CASSKDFSYNEQFF. The CDR3 DNA sequence: TGTGCCAGCAGTAAAGACTTCTCCTACAATGAGCAGTTCTTC.

The chain recombines TRBV5-1 with TRBJ2-2; 7 bases are shared with TRBD1. V gave up 4 bases and J gave up 3 bases; unmatched junction bases: 6. Germline CDR1 SGHRS, CDR2 YFSETQ. There are 15 residues in the CDR3. CDR3: CASSPTGTDTGELFF. The CDR3 DNA follows: TGCGCCAGCAGCCCGACAGGGACGGACACCGGGGAGCTGTTTTTT.

This clonotype was seen repeatedly, ten times or more. The chain carries TRBV12-3 or TRBV12-4 and TRBJ1-5; no clear D. Trimming stripped 4 bases from V and 0 bases from J, with 7 bases between. The length of the CDR3 is 14 residues. DNA of the CDR3: TGTGCCAGCAGTTCTACATTTAGCAATCAGCCCCAGCATTTT. This gives the protein CASSSTFSNQPQHF.

The CDR3 DNA reads TGTGCCAGCCAACGGGGGGGGATGGAGACCCAGTACTTC. Protein sequence: CASQRGGMETQYF. The chain is built from TRBV12-3 or TRBV12-4 and TRBJ2-5; 8 nucleotides agree with TRBD2. With V trimmed by 8 bases and J by 5 bases, 7 bases remained unmatched. CDR3 length equals 13 residues.